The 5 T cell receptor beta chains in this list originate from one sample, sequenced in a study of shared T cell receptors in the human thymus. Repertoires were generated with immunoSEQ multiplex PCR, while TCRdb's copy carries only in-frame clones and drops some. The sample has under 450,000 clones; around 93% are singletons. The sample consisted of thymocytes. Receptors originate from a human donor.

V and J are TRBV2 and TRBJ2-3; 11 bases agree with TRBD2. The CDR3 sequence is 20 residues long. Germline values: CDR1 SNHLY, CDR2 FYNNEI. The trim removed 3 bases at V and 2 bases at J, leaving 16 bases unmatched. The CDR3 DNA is TGTGCCAGCAGTGACTCGATAGCGGGAGGGGGAAAACAGTACACAGATACGCAGTATTTT. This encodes CASSDSIAGGGKQYTDTQYF.

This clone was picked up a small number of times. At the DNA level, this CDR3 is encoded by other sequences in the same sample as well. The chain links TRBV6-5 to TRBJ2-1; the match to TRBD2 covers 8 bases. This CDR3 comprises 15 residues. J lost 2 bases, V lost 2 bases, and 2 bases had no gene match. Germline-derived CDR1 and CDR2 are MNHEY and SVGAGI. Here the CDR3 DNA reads TGTGCCAGCAGTTACGGCGGGGGGCCCTACAATGAGCAGTTCTTC. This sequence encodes CASSYGGGPYNEQFF.

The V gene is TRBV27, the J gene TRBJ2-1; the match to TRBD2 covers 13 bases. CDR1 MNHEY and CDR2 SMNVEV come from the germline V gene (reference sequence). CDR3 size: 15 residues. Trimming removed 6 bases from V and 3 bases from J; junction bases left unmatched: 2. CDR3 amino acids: CASSRTSGSYNEQFF. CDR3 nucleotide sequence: TGTGCCAGCAGCCGGACTAGCGGGAGCTACAATGAGCAGTTCTTC.

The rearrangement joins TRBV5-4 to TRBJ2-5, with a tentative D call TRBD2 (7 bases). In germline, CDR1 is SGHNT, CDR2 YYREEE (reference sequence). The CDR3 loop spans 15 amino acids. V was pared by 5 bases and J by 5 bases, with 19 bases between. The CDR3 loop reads CASRGAGEVVETQYF. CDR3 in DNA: TGTGCCAGCAGGGGGGCGGGAGAGGTGGTGGAGACCCAGTACTTC.

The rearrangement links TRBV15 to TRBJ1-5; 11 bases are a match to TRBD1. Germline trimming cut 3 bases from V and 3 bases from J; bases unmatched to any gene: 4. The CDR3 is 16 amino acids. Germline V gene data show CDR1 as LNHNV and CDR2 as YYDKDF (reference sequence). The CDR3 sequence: CATSSRDRGFNQPQHF. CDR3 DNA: TGTGCCACCAGCAGCCGGGACAGGGGGTTCAATCAGCCCCAGCATTTT.